Described below is a single TCR beta chain sequence and its context. Its antigen is not known. V lost 1 base to trimming and J lost 5 bases, with 15 bases between them. This CDR3 is built from 15 residues. Germline V gene data show CDR1 as SGHVS and CDR2 as FNYEAQ. The data belong to a study of shared clonotypes between healthy human individuals. General study points: There were few donors, and this limited the genetic and exposure-history diversity represented.

Only in-frame clones appear in the TCRdb table, and some are missing; sequencing was by immunoSEQ multiplex PCR. The sample shows 2 million to 2.5 million clones, 85% to 95% of them seen only once. CD4+ cells yielded CD45RA+ naive and CD45RA-negative memory subsets. The sequenced sample consisted of naive CD4+ T cells from PBMCs. Subset reported: CD45RA+ positively selected. This TCR derives from a young man in good health. Some clones in this sample may be carry-over from other donors' samples. V is TRBV7-6 and J is TRBJ2-7, with D perhaps TRBD2 (6 bases). CDR3: CASSLVYGSSNEQYF. CDR3 DNA: TGTGCCAGCAGCTTAGTATACGGGAGTTCCAACGAGCAGTACTTC.